This T cell receptor beta chain was documented in a study of blood T cell repertoires in COVID-19. Study overall: Donors in the United States, Italy and Spain gave samples during acute or convalescent COVID-19. T cells, B-cell-depleted T cells, or PBMCs supplied cDNA or gDNA.

The age range of participants was about 18 to 89 years, with residence in around 22 US areas. V was trimmed by 5 bases and J by 0 bases, leaving 13 bases between them. Looked up from germline, CDR1 is SGHVS and CDR2 is FQNEAQ. The CDR3 is 15 residues long. TCRdb's table, derived via immunoSEQ multiplex PCR, lists solely in-frame clones and lacks some. Among hundreds of thousands of clones, 88% were seen once, and the ten largest hold over 2%. The source of this sequence is an older woman in a cohort exposed to, infected with or recovered from COVID-19 (not recorded which). The sample was PBMCs or T cells enriched from blood (not recorded which). V gene TRBV7-8 combines with J gene TRBJ2-5; D possibly uses TRBD1 or TRBD2 (6 bases each). The CDR3 reads CASSRGGLYQETQYF. DNA for the CDR3: TGTGCCAGCAGCCGAGGGGGGCTGTACCAAGAGACCCAGTACTTC.